The source of this TCR beta chain is a study of read filtering for tumor transcriptome and immune sequencing. Study-level results: Correlation between methods rose after single-read clonotypes were removed.

This library used approximately 390 ng RNA and molecular barcoded adaptors spanning alpha/delta and beta/gamma chains. Using its own MiXCR run on the reads, TCRdb lists one record per CDR3 protein. The sample shows some 130,000 distinct CDR3 sequences, less than 15% of them seen only once. In this sample, this clonotype turned up many times. Antigen: not known. This TCR was recovered from a donor at least 40 years old with multiple myeloma. The sample consisted of a population of CD138-negative cells sorted from bone marrow.

CDR3 nucleotides: TGCAGCGCTGGACTAGCGGGATTCAACGAGCAGTACTTC. It translates to CSAGLAGFNEQYF. This chain joins TRBV29-1 and TRBJ2-7; 12 bases line up with TRBD2. CDR3 length: 13 amino acids. The germline V gene has CDR1 SQVTM and CDR2 ANQGSEA. The trim removed 7 bases at V and 5 bases at J, leaving 6 bases unmatched.